This T cell receptor beta chain is from a study of CD8 T cells in Susac syndrome. Random hexamers primed reverse transcription of about 0.5 to 1 ug RNA. TCRdb fed the immunoSEQ multiplex PCR reads into MiXCR, producing one record per CDR3 protein. The sample records around 170,000 distinct CDR3 sequences, roughly 94% being singletons. Germline assignment: CDR1 SQVTM and CDR2 ANQGSEA. Germline trimming cut 6 bases from V and 3 bases from J; bases unmatched to any gene: 7. The CDR3 runs 13 residues. V and J are TRBV29-1 and TRBJ2-7; 8 bases fit TRBD2. The TCR originated in a human donor with Susac syndrome. The sequenced sample consisted of CD8+ T cells from PBMCs. The CDR3 DNA reads TGCAGCGTCTCGGGACTAGACCGCTACGAGCAGTACTTC. Its protein product is CSVSGLDRYEQYF.